The 10 T cell receptor beta chains listed next were all sequenced from one sample in a study of response to subunit inactivated influenza vaccine. TCRdb re-called the RT-PCR reads through MiXCR, storing one row per CDR3 protein. The sample shows about 530,000 distinct CDR3 sequences, over 10% of them seen only once. Sequenced material: PBMCs from blood, taken about 6 weeks after vaccination. The receptors stem from a man aged 45-65 years who received an inactivated influenza vaccine.

The J gene is TRBJ1-4, the V gene TRBV12-3 or TRBV12-4; 8 bases match TRBD1. J lost 7 bases, V lost 6 bases, and 7 bases had no gene match. CDR3 length: 14 amino acids. The CDR3 DNA follows: TGTGCCAGCAGAGGGCAGGGGGCTTTTGAAAAACTGTTTTTT. This translates into CASRGQGAFEKLFF.

The chain recombines TRBV7-2 with TRBJ2-7, with 8 bases lining up with TRBD2. CDR3 length: 17 residues. The V gene end was trimmed by 2 bases and the J gene end by 4 bases; junction bases not matched to a gene: 13. Germline V gives CDR1 SGHTA, CDR2 FQGNSA. DNA for the CDR3: TGTGCCAGCAGCTTACCCCGGGGGGGAGGGATCCGATACGAGCAGTACTTC. Amino acid sequence: CASSLPRGGGIRYEQYF.

This clonotype has a handful of counts. This chain connects TRBV24-1 to TRBJ2-5; D unclear. V gave up 4 bases and J gave up 2 bases, with 10 bases separating them. Germline CDR1 reads KGHDR; CDR2 reads SFDVKD. This CDR3 spans 14 amino acids. The CDR3 nucleotides are TGTGCCACCAGTGAAAACAGACATCAAGAGACCCAGTACTTC. Its translation: CATSENRHQETQYF.

This clonotype was detected only a few times. The chain joins TRBV5-1 to TRBJ2-1, with D unclear. Deletions cut 3 bases from V and 5 bases from J, with 6 bases between. The germline V gene has CDR1 SGHRS and CDR2 YFSETQ. CDR3 size: 12 residues. In DNA, the CDR3 is TGCGCCAGCAGCTCGGACGACAATGAGCAGTTCTTC. It yields the protein CASSSDDNEQFF.

This clonotype occurred a few times. The V call is TRBV5-6, the J call TRBJ2-3; 9 nucleotides align to TRBD2. V gave up 5 bases and J gave up 4 bases; unmatched junction bases: 5. The CDR3 is made up of 14 amino acids. CDR1 is SGHDT, CDR2 YYEEEE, per germline. Here the CDR3 DNA reads TGTGCCAGCAGTGAGGCTAGCGGGGCAGATACGCAGTATTTT. Translating gives CASSEASGADTQYF.

The sample holds many counts of this clonotype. The chain couples TRBV10-3 to TRBJ2-1, with D perhaps TRBD2 (6 bases). There are 11 residues in the CDR3. The germline V gene encodes CDR1 ENHRY and CDR2 SYGVKD. V was cut by 11 bases and J by 7 bases, with 12 bases left in between. The CDR3: CALGRGNEQFF. The CDR3 DNA reads as TGTGCCTTAGGTCGGGGGAATGAGCAGTTCTTC.

V and J are TRBV6-2 or TRBV6-3 and TRBJ1-5, with D perhaps matching TRBD1 (5 bases). CDR3 size: 15 residues. V was pared by 1 base and J by 1 base, with 8 bases between. Per the germline V gene, CDR1 is MNHEY and CDR2 is SVGEGT. The CDR3 loop is CASSYFGGSNQPQHF. The CDR3 bases are TGTGCCAGCAGTTACTTCGGGGGGAGCAATCAGCCCCAGCATTTT.

The sample holds a few counts of this clonotype. V usage is TRBV12-3 or TRBV12-4 and J usage is TRBJ2-1; D remains ambiguous. V shed 3 bases and J shed 8 bases, with 11 bases lying between them. CDR3 size: 13 residues. The CDR3 reads CASSLSNRDEQFF. The CDR3 region has the DNA TGTGCCAGCAGTTTGTCTAACCGGGATGAGCAGTTCTTC.

The sample holds many counts of this clonotype. V gene TRBV20-1 combines with J gene TRBJ2-4; tentatively, D is TRBD1 (6 bases). V was cut by 5 bases and J by 3 bases, with 11 bases left in between. CDR3 size: 13 residues. The germline V gene has CDR1 DFQATT and CDR2 SNEGSKA (reference sequence). The CDR3 DNA follows: TGCAGTGCTTTAGACAGGAACAAAAACATTCAGTACTTC. This codes for CSALDRNKNIQYF.

This clonotype has at least ten counts. The V and J genes are TRBV4-3 and TRBJ2-1, with TRBD2 matching over 8 bases. V was clipped by 0 bases and J by 3 bases; unmatched bases: 4. CDR1 and CDR2 (germline): LGHNA, YSLEER. The CDR3 has 16 residues. CDR3 in DNA: TGCGCCAGCAGCCAAGATGGGCGGGAGGACTACAATGAGCAGTTCTTC. Protein: CASSQDGREDYNEQFF.